The clone carrying this T cell receptor (beta chain) was picked up a small number of times. As yet, its antigen is unknown. These data belong to a study of T cells in Graves' hyperthyroidism and ophthalmopathy. Whole-study results and caveats: Most clonotypes expanded in thyroid above 0.001 were likewise present in blood. Ophthalmopathy, as predicted by the model, came a median 6.5 months after the prediction.

RNA transcripts served as the template for amplifying TCR beta CDR3 regions. The HTBI primer set was used in a first-round RT-PCR of the TCR CDR3. TCRdb redid the calling of the multiplex PCR reads with MiXCR, one entry per CDR3 protein. This sample has hundreds of thousands of distinct CDR3 sequences; around 38% occur once, and the top ten carry approximately 8.7%. Stability of Graves' hyperthyroidism was defined as absent ophthalmopathy progression within 18 months. The sequence derives from a man in his late teens or twenties with Graves' hyperthyroidism. Sequenced input: blood.

CDR3 sequence: CASSQGGLGWETQYF. The CDR3 region has the DNA TGTGCCAGCAGCCAAGGGGGTTTGGGTTGGGAGACCCAGTACTTC. The chain uses TRBV14 and TRBJ2-5; D gene uncertain. Trimming stripped 1 base from V and 5 bases from J, with 14 bases between. Germline assignment: CDR1 SGHDN and CDR2 FVKESK. CDR3 length: 15 residues.